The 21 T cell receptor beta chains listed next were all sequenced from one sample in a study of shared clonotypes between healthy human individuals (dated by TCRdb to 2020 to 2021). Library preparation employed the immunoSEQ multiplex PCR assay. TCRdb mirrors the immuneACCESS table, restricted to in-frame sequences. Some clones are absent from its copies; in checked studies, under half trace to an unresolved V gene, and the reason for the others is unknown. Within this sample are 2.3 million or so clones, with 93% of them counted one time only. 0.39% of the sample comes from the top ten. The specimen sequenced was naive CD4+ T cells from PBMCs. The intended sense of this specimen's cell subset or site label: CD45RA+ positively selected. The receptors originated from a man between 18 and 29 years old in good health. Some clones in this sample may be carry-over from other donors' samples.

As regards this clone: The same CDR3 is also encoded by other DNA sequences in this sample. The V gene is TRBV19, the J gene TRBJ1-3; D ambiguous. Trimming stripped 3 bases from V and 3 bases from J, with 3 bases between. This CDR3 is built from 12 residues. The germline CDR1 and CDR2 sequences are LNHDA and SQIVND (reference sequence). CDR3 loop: CASSILGNTIYF. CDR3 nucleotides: TGTGCCAGTAGTATCCTTGGAAACACCATATATTTT.

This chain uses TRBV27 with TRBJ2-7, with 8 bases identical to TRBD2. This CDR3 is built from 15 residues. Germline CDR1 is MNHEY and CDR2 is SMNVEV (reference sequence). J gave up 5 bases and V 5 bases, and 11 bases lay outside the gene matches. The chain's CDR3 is CASSRDGLAGDEQYF. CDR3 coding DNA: TGTGCCAGCAGTCGAGACGGACTAGCCGGGGACGAGCAGTACTTC.

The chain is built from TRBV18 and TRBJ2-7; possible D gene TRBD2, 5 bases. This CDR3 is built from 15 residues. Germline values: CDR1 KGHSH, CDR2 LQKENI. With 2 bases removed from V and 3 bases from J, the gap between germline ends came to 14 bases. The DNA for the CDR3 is TGTGCCAGCTCACCAGCTGAGGGCAGCCGCTACGAGCAGTACTTC. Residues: CASSPAEGSRYEQYF.

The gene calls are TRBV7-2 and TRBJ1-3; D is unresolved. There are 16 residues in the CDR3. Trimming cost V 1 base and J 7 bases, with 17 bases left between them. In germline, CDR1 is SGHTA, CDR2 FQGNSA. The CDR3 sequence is CASSLVFAAGFNTIYF. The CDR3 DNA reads TGTGCCAGCAGCTTAGTCTTTGCGGCAGGATTCAACACCATATATTTT.

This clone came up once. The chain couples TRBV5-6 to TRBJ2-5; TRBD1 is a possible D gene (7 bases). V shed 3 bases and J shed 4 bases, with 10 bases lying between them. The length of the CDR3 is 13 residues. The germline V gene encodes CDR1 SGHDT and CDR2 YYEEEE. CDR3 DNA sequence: TGTGCCAGCAGCTGGAGGGGGCTAGAGACCCAGTACTTC. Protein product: CASSWRGLETQYF.

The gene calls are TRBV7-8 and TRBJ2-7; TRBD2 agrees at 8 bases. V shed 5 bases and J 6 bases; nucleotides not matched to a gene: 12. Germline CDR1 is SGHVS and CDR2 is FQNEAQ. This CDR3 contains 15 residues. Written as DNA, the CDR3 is TGTGCCAGCAGCCTTTTGGGTAGCGGGGCCGGCGAGCAGTACTTC. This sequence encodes CASSLLGSGAGEQYF.

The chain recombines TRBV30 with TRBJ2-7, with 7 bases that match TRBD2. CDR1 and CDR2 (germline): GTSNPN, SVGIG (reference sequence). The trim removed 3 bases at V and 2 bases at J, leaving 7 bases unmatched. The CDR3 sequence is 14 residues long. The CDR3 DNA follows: TGTGCCTGGAGCGGCCTAGCGGACCCCTACGAGCAGTACTTC. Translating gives CAWSGLADPYEQYF.

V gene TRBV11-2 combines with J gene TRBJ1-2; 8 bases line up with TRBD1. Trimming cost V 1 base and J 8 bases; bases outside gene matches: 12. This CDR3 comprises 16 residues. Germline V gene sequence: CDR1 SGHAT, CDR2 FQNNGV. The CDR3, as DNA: TGTGCCAGCAGCTTAGTGTTGGGCAGGGGGCGGAAAGGCTACACCTTC. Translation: CASSLVLGRGRKGYTF.

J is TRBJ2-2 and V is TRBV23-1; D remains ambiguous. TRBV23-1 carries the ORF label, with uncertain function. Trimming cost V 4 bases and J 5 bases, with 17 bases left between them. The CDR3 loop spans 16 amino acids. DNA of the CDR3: TGCGCCAGCAGTCGGGATCCGCGACAAAAAACCGGGGAGCTGTTTTTT. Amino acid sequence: CASSRDPRQKTGELFF.

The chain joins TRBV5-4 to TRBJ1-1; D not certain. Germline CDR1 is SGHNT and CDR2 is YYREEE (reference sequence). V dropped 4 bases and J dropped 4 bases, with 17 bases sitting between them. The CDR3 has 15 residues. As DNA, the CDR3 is TGTGCCAGCAGCCCGGACGGGAGACGGGGCACTGAAGCTTTCTTT. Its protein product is CASSPDGRRGTEAFF.

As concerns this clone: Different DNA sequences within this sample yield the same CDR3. For the CDR3, the DNA is TGTGCCAGCAGCTTAGATGGGTCCACAGATACGCAGTATTTT. Protein: CASSLDGSTDTQYF. This chain connects TRBV11-3 to TRBJ2-3; no firm D call. The CDR3 extends over 14 amino acids. Per germline, CDR1 SGHNT and CDR2 YENEEA. With 0 bases removed from V and 2 bases from J, the gap between germline ends came to 6 bases.

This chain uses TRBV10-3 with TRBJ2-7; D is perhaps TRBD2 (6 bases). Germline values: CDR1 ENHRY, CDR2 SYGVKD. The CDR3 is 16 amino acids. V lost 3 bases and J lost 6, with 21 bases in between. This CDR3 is CAISDGWREGLAEQYF. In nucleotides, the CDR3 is TGTGCCATCAGTGATGGGTGGCGGGAAGGTCTCGCCGAGCAGTACTTC.

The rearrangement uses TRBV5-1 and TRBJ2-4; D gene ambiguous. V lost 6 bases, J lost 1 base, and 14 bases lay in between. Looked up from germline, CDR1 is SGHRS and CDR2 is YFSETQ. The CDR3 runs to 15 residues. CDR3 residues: CASTMTPEAKNIQYF. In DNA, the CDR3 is TGCGCCAGCACCATGACTCCCGAGGCCAAAAACATTCAGTACTTC.

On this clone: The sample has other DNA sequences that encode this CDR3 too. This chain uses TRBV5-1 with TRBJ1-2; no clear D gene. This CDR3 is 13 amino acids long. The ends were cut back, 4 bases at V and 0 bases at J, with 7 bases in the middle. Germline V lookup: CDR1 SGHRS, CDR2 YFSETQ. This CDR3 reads CASSPTANYGYTF. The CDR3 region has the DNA TGCGCCAGCAGCCCCACGGCTAACTATGGCTACACCTTC.

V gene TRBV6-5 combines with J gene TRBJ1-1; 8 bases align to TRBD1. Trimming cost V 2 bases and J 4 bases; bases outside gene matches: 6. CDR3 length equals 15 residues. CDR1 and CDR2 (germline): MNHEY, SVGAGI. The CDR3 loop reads CASSYHQGALTEAFF. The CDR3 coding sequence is TGTGCCAGCAGTTACCACCAGGGGGCCCTCACTGAAGCTTTCTTT.

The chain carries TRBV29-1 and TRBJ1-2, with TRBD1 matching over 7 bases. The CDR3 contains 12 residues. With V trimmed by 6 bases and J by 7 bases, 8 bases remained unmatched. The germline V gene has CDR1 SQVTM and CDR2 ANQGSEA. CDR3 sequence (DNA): TGCAGCGTAGACAGGGCCCTCGGTGGCTACACCTTC. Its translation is CSVDRALGGYTF.

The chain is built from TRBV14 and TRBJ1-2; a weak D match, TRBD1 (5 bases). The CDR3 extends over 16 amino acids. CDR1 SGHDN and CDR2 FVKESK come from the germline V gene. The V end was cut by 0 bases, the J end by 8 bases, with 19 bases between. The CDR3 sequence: CASSQDGPQGRGGYTF. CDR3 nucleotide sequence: TGTGCCAGCAGCCAAGATGGCCCCCAGGGAAGAGGCGGCTACACCTTC.

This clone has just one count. The CDR3 sequence: CSVEVARENTEAFF. CDR3 sequence (DNA): TGCAGCGTTGAAGTTGCCAGGGAGAACACTGAAGCTTTCTTT. The V call is TRBV29-1, the J call TRBJ1-1; weak D call: TRBD1 (5 bases). The CDR3 length is 14 residues. Germline-derived CDR1 and CDR2 are SQVTM and ANQGSEA. The germline V and J ends were trimmed by 1 base and 1 base, with 10 bases remaining between them. The full variable domain, completed using reference TRBV29-1 and TRBJ1-1, is SAVISQKPSRDICQRGTSLTIQCQVDSQVTMMFWYRQQPGQSLTLIATANQGSEATYESGFVIDKFPISRPNLTFSTLTVSNMSPEDSSIYLCSVEVARENTEAFFGQGTRLTVV.

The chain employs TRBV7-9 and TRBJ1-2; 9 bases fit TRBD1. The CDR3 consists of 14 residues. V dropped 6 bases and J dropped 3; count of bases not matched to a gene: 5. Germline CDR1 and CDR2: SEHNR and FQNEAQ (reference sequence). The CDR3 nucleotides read TGTGCCAGCAGACCCACAGGGGGCGACTATGGCTACACCTTC. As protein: CASRPTGGDYGYTF.

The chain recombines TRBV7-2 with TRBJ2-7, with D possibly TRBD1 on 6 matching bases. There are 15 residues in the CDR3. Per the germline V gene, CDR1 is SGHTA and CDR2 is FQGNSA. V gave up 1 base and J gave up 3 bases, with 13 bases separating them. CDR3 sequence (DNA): TGTGCCAGCAGCTTAGGACAGGTGGGGATCTACGAGCAGTACTTC. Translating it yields CASSLGQVGIYEQYF.

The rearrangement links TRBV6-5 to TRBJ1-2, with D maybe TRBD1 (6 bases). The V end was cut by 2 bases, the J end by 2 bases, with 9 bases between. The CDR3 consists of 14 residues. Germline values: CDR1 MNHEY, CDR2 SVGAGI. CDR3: CASSYRGENYGYTF. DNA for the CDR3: TGTGCCAGCAGTTACAGGGGGGAGAACTATGGCTACACCTTC.